The source of this TCR beta chain is a study of blood T cell repertoires in COVID-19. At the level of the study: Sources were T cells, B-cell-depleted T cells, or PBMCs; the material itself was cDNA or gDNA.

Libraries were prepared by immunoSEQ multiplex PCR; TCRdb keeps only in-frame clonotypes and omits some of them. This table has just over 60,000 clones, 65% to 85% appearing once. Trimming removed 3 bases from V and 0 bases from J; junction bases left unmatched: 9. The CDR3 loop spans 19 amino acids. Germline V gene data show CDR1 as MDHEN and CDR2 as SYDVKM. V usage is TRBV28 and J usage is TRBJ2-1, with TRBD2 matching over 12 bases. The source of this sequence is a woman of 80 years or more with active or convalescent COVID-19. Sequenced input: peripheral blood. The CDR3 reads CASSFPSGGDSRSYNEQFF. CDR3 sequence (DNA): TGTGCCAGCAGTTTCCCTAGCGGGGGGGACAGCCGCTCCTACAATGAGCAGTTCTTC.